Described below is a single T cell receptor (beta chain) sequence and its context. Which antigen it targets is not known. Per-base qualities were not stored, and no clone one base away is much larger. The sample belongs to a study of blood T cell repertoires in COVID-19 (dated by TCRdb to 2020 to 2021). Describing the broader study: The collaborator samples originated in the United States, Italy and Spain and spanned the acute and convalescent phases of COVID-19. The material from the prospective study consisted of cDNA or gDNA derived from T cells, B-cell-depleted T cells, or PBMCs. Subjects who had been exposed to COVID-19, were actively infected with it, or had recovered from it provided the deeply sampled blood TCRbeta repertoires that made up the dataset. The repertoires were made available in a free public database intended to serve as a resource for research on the immune response to SARS-CoV-2. Samples were obtained from the ongoing ImmuneRACE study (first 160 participants) and from 1,254 subjects provided by 6 global collaborators. The sample metadata nearly always contained a de-identified subject ID, COVID-19 status, age in years and sex. Where available, HLA class I and class II types were taken from metadata supplied by the sample provider and were not determined by assay-based typing. The paper as a whole reports these results and caveats: Clinical and demographic metadata were provided uncurated, with the amount varying by source and participant.

Collaborating institutions collected whole blood in K2EDTA tubes following their own protocols. For TCRbeta analysis, collaborator samples were shipped as frozen whole blood, as isolated PBMCs, or as DNA extracted from either sample type. For CDR1 and CDR2, the germline V gene (reference sequence) lists GTSNPN and SVGIG. Including the terminal cysteine and phenylalanine, the CDR3 comprises 16 residues. Here the CDR3 DNA is all that survives: 48 bases in frame from base 1. Compared with germline, V lacks 6 bases and J lacks 4 bases; bases without a gene match: 15. The immunoSEQ Assay, a bias-controlled multiplex PCR, was used to amplify TCRbeta CDR3 regions from genomic DNA. Turning to the authors' computational methods: Nucleated cell counts per sample were estimated from amplification of reference gene primers within the assay. Sequence reads were collapsed and filtered to measure the absolute abundance of every unique TCRbeta CDR3 rearrangement. For each sample, productive Simpson clonality was calculated by taking the square root of Simpson's diversity index across productive rearrangements. In its TCRdb copy, this immuneACCESS table keeps in-frame sequences only and misses some clones. Where compared with another copy, unresolved V genes explain less than half of these, and the others have no known cause. V and J calls and clone size are those listed in that table; D and trimming were worked out from the DNA. The sample table holds 250,000 or so clones, of which 70% to 90% were seen once. Of the sample, about 3% falls within the top ten clones.

The chain was built from TRBV30 and TRBJ1-2; TRBD1 fits 9 bases in the junction. Sequencing was done on a sample of peripheral blood. This clonotype was sampled from a man aged 18 to 35 with active or convalescent COVID-19. In nucleotides, the sequence is TGTGCCTGTGCCGAGGGTAATACAGGGGGCGGCTATGGCTACACCTTC. This encodes CACAEGNTGGGYGYTF.